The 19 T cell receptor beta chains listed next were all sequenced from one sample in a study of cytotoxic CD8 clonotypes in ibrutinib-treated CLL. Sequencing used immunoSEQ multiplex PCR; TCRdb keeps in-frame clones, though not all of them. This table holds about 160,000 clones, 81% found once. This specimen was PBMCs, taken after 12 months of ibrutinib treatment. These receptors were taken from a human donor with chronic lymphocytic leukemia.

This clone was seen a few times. The CDR3 sequence is CASSLDRAGNIQYF. DNA for the CDR3: TGTGCCAGCAGCTTAGACAGGGCGGGAAACATTCAGTACTTC. The chain employs TRBV7-2 and TRBJ2-4; D may be TRBD1 (6 bases). Trimming pared 1 base from V and 6 bases from J, leaving 10 bases between. The CDR3 covers 14 residues. Germline lookup yields CDR1 SGHTA and CDR2 FQGNSA. Combining the CDR3 with reference TRBV7-2 and TRBJ2-4 gives the whole variable domain GAGVSQSPSNKVTEKGKDVELRCDPISGHTALYWYRQSLGQGLEFLIYFQGNSAPDKSGLPSDRFSAERTGGSVSTLTIQRTQQEDSAVYLCASSLDRAGNIQYFGAGTRLSVL.

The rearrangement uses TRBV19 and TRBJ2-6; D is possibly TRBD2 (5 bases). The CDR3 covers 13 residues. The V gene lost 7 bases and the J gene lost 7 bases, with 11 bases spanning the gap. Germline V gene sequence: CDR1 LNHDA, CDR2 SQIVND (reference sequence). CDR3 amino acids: CASTEGNANVLTF. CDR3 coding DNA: TGTGCCAGTACTGAGGGAAACGCCAACGTCCTGACTTTC. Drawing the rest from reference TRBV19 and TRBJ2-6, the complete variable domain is DGGITQSPKYLFRKEGQNVTLSCEQNLNHDAMYWYRQDPGQGLRLIYYSQIVNDFQKGDIAEGYSVSREKKESFPLTVTSAQKNPTAFYLCASTEGNANVLTFGAGSRLTVL.

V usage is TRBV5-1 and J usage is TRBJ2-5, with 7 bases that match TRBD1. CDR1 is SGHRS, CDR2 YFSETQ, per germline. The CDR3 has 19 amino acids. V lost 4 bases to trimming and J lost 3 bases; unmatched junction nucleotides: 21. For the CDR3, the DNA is TGCGCCAGCAGCCCGGAAGGGGGCTGGGGCCAAAGGTACAAAGAGACCCAGTACTTC. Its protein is CASSPEGGWGQRYKETQYF.

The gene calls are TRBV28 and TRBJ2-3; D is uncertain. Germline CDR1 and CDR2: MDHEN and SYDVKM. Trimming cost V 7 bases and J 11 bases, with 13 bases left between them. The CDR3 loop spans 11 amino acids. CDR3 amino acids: CASNQRLEQYF. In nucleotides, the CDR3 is TGTGCCAGCAACCAGAGGCTGGAGCAGTATTTT.

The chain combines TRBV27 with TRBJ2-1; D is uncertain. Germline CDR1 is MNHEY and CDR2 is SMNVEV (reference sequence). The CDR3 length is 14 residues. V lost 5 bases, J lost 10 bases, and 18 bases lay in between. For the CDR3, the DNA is TGTGCCAGCAGTCCCCTGGACGTTATAAAGGAGCAGTTCTTC. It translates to CASSPLDVIKEQFF.

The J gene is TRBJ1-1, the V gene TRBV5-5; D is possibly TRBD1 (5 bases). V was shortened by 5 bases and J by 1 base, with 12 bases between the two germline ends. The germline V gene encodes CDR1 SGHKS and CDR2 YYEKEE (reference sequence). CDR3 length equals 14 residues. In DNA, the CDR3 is TGTGCCAGCAGACGGGACGTTACGAACACTGAAGCTTTCTTT. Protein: CASRRDVTNTEAFF.

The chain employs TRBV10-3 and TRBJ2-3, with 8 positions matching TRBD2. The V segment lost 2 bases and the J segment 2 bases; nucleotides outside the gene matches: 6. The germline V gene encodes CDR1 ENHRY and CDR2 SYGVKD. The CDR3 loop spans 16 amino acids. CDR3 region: CAISEGYGGATDTQYF. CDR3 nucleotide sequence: TGTGCCATCAGTGAGGGTTACGGGGGGGCCACAGATACGCAGTATTTT.

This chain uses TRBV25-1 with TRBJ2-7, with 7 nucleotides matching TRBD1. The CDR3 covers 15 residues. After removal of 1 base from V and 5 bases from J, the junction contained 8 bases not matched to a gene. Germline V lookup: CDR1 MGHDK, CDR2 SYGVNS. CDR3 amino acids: CASSESQGLVHEQYF. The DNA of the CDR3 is TGTGCCAGCAGTGAATCACAGGGGTTAGTCCACGAGCAGTACTTC.

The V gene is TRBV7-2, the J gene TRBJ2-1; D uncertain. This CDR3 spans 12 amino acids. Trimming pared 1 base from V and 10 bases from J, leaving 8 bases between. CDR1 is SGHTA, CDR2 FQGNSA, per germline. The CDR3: CASSLEVREQFF. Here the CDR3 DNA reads TGTGCCAGCAGCTTAGAAGTCAGGGAGCAGTTCTTC. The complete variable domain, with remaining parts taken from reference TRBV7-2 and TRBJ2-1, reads GAGVSQSPSNKVTEKGKDVELRCDPISGHTALYWYRQSLGQGLEFLIYFQGNSAPDKSGLPSDRFSAERTGGSVSTLTIQRTQQEDSAVYLCASSLEVREQFFGPGTRLTVL.

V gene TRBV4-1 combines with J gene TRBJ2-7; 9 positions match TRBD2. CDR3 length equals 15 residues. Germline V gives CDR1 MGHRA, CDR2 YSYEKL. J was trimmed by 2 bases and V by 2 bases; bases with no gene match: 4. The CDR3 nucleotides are TGCGCCAGCAGCCAACAGCTAGCGGGGACCTACGAGCAGTACTTC. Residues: CASSQQLAGTYEQYF.

CDR3 sequence reads: CASSLRWGQGSGANVLTF. The CDR3 bases are TGTGCCAGCAGCTTACGATGGGGCCAGGGCTCTGGGGCCAACGTCCTGACTTTC. The chain couples TRBV7-8 to TRBJ2-6; TRBD1 might be the D (5 bases). Germline lookup yields CDR1 SGHVS and CDR2 FQNEAQ. CDR3 length equals 18 residues. Trimming stripped 2 bases from V and 0 bases from J, with 14 bases between.

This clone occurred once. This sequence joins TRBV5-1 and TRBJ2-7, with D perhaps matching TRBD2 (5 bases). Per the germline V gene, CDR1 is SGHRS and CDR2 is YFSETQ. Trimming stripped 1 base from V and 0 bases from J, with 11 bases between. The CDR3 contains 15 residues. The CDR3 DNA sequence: TGCGCCAGCAGCTTGAATTCGGGGATCTCCTACGAGCAGTACTTC. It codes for CASSLNSGISYEQYF.

For the CDR3, the DNA is TGTGCCAGCAGCGGGACATCCTTGCAGTTCTTC. The encoded protein is CASSGTSLQFF. The genes are TRBV2 and TRBJ2-1; the D gene is possibly TRBD1 (6 bases). CDR3 length: 11 residues. Germline loops: CDR1 SNHLY, CDR2 FYNNEI. V lost 6 bases, J lost 12 bases, and 12 bases lay in between.

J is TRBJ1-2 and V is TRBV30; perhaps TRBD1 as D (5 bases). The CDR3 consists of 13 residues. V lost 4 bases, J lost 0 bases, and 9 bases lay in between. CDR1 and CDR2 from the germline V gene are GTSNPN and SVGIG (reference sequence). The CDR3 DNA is TGTGCCTGGATGCGGGGGGCTAACTATGGCTACACCTTC. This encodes CAWMRGANYGYTF.

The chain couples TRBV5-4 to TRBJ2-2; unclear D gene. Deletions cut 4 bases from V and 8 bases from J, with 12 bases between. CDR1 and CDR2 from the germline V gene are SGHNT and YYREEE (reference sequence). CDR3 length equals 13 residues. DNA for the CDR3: TGTGCCAGCAGCCCCCCCGAACTAGGGGAGCTGTTTTTT. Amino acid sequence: CASSPPELGELFF.

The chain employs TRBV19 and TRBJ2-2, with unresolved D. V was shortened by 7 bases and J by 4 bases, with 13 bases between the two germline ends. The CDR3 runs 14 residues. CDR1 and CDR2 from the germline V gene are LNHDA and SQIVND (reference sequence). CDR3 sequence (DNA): TGTGCCAGTACCTCCCATGGCGTCACCGGGGAGCTGTTTTTT. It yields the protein CASTSHGVTGELFF. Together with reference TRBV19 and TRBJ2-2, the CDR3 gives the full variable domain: DGGITQSPKYLFRKEGQNVTLSCEQNLNHDAMYWYRQDPGQGLRLIYYSQIVNDFQKGDIAEGYSVSREKKESFPLTVTSAQKNPTAFYLCASTSHGVTGELFFGEGSRLTVL.

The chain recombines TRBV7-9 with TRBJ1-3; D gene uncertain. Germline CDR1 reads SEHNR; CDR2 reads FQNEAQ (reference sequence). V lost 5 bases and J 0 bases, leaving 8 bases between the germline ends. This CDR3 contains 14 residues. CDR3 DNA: TGTGCCAGCAGCCCAGAAGGCTCTGGAAACACCATATATTTT. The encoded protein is CASSPEGSGNTIYF.

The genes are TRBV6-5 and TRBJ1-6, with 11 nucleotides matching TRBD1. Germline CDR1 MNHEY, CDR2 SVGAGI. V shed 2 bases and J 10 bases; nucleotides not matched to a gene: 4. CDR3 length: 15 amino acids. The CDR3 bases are TGTGCCAGCAGTTACGAGGGACAGGGGGTCTCACCCCTCCACTTT. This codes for CASSYEGQGVSPLHF.

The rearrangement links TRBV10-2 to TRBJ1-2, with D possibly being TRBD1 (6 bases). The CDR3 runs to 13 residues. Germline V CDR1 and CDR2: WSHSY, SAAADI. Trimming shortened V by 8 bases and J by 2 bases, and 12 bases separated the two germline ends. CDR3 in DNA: TGCGCCAGCGGGGGGACACAAAACTATGGCTACACCTTC. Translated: CASGGTQNYGYTF.